This T cell receptor beta chain derives from a study of T-cell reconstitution after alpha-beta-depleted transplantation in children. Unique molecular identifiers were incorporated into the prepared TCRbeta library. TCRdb re-called the PCR reads through MiXCR, storing one row per CDR3 protein. Of about a million distinct CDR3 sequences listed, about 29% are singletons. V was clipped by 0 bases and J by 2 bases, with 10 bases between them. Germline V lookup: CDR1 SGDLS, CDR2 YYNGEE. This CDR3 is 15 amino acids long. The sequences come from PBMCs, mostly from graft donor cells, collected 360 days after TCRalphabeta/CD19-depleted stem cell transplant. V is TRBV9 and J is TRBJ2-3; D call uncertain. The sequence derives from a boy less than two years old who had a stem cell transplant for SCID, so the T cells may come from the graft donor. The CDR3 sequence is CASSVGVIATDTQYF. Here the CDR3 DNA reads TGTGCCAGCAGCGTAGGGGTGATCGCCACAGATACGCAGTATTTT.